The entry below gives a single T cell receptor beta chain sequence along with its context. Germline CDR1 MNHEY, CDR2 SVGAGI. Deletions cut 9 bases from V and 1 base from J, with 9 bases between. The CDR3 consists of 12 residues. Generated by immunoSEQ multiplex PCR, the TCRdb table keeps only in-frame clones and is missing some. The sample holds more than 45,000 clones, 75% to 95% seen once. The data derive from a study of control samples from healthy donors and cancer patients. This rearrangement joins TRBV6-5 to TRBJ1-1, with a possible D match to TRBD1 (5 bases). The receptor comes from a man aged 30 to 45 with colorectal cancer. Source material: PBMCs. CDR3 coding DNA: TGTGCCAGTCGACAGAGGAACACTGAAGCTTTCTTT. This gives the protein CASRQRNTEAFF.